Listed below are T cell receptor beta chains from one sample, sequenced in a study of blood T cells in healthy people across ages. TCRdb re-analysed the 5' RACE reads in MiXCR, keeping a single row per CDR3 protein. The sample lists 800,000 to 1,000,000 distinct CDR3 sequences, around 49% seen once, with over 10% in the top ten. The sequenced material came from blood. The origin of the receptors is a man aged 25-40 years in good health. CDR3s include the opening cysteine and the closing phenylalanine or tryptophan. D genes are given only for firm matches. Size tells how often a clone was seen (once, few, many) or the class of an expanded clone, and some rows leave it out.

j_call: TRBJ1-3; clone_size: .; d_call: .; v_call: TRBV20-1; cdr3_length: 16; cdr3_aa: CSASRDARHSGNTIYF; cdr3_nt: TGCAGTGCTAGCCGGGACGCCCGTCACTCTGGAAACACCATATATTTT
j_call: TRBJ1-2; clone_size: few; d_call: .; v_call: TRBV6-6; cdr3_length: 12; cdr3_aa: CASSYPGLGYTF; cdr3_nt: TGTGCCAGCAGTTACCCAGGGTTGGGCTACACCTTC
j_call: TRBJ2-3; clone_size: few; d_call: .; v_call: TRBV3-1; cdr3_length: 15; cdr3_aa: CASSQTRGLTDTQYF; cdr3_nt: TGTGCCAGCAGCCAGACGCGGGGGCTCACAGATACGCAGTATTTT
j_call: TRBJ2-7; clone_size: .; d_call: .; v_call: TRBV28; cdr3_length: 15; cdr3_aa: CASSFAGSKPYEQYF; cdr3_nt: TGTGCCAGCAGTTTCGCAGGGTCCAAGCCCTACGAGCAGTACTTC
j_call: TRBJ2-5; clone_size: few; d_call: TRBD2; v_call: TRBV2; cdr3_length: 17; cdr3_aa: CASSEWSGGLSQETQYF; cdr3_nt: TGTGCCAGCAGTGAATGGAGCGGGGGTCTCTCTCAAGAGACCCAGTACTTC
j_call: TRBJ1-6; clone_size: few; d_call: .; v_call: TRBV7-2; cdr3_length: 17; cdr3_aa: CASSLVGGRAVMSPLHF; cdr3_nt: TGTGCCAGCAGCTTAGTCGGGGGACGTGCCGTAATGTCACCCCTCCACTTT
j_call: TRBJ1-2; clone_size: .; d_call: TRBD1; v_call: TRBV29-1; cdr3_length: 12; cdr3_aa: CSVHPTGIGYTF; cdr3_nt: TGCAGCGTGCACCCGACAGGGATTGGCTACACCTTC
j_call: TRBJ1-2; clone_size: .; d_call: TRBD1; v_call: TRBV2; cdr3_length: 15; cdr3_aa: CASSEGQGTAYGYTF; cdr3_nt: TGTGCCAGCAGTGAGGGTCAAGGGACAGCTTATGGCTACACCTTC
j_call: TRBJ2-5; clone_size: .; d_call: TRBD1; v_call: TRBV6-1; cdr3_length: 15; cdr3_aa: CASSEGDRNQETQYF; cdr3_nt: TGTGCCAGCAGTGAAGGGGACAGGAATCAAGAGACCCAGTACTTC
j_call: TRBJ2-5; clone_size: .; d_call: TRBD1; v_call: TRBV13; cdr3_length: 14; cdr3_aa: CASRVGDRPGERYF; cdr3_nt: TGTGCCAGCAGAGTTGGGGACAGACCTGGCGAGCGGTACTTC
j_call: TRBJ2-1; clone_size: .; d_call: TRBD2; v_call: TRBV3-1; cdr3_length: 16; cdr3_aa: CASSQDVLAGENEQFF; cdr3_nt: TGTGCCAGCAGCCAAGACGTACTAGCGGGCGAAAATGAGCAGTTCTTC
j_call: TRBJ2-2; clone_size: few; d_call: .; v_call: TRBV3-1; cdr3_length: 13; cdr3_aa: CASSQLNTGELFF; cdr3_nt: TGTGCCAGCAGCCAATTGAACACCGGGGAGCTGTTTTTT
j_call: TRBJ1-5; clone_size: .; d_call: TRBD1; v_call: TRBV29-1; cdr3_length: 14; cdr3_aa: CSVRQGSIDPPQHF; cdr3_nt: TGCAGCGTTCGACAGGGGTCTATCGATCCGCCCCAGCATTTT
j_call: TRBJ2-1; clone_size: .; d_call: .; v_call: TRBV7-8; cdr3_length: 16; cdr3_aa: CASSYMSAGPYNEQFF; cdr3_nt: TGTGCCAGCAGCTATATGTCGGCGGGGCCCTACAATGAGCAGTTCTTC
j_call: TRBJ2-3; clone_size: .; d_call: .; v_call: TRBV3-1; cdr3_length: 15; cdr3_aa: CASSSQGLGADTQYF; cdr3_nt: TGTGCCAGCAGCTCCCAAGGGCTGGGGGCAGATACGCAGTATTTT
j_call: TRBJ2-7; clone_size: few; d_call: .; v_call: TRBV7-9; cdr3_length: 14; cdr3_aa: CASSLQDRTREQYF; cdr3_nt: TGTGCCAGCAGCTTACAGGACAGGACTAGAGAGCAGTACTTC
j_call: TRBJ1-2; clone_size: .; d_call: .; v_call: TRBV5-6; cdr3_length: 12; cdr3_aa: CASCRRGMEYTF; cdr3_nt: TGCGCCAGCTGTCGGCGGGGGATGGAGTACACCTTC
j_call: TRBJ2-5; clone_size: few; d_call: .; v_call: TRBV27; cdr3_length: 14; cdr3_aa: CASSFGGMAETQYF; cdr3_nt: TGTGCCAGCAGTTTCGGTGGGATGGCAGAGACCCAGTACTTC
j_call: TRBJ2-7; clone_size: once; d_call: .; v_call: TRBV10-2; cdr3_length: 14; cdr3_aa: CASSDPGTSYEQYF; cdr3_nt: TGCGCCAGCAGTGACCCCGGGACATCCTACGAGCAGTACTTC
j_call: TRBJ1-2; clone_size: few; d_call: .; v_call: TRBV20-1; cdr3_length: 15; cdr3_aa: CSARDRQGLSSGYTF; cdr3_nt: TGCAGTGCTAGAGATCGTCAGGGCTTATCCAGCGGCTACACCTTC
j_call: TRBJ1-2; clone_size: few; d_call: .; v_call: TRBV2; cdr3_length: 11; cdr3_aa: CASRQAGGYTF; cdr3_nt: TGTGCCAGTAGACAGGCGGGCGGCTACACCTTC
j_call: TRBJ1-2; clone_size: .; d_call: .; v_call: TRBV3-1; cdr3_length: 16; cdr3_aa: CASSPWGPGGDYGYTF; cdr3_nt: TGTGCCAGCAGCCCCTGGGGCCCCGGGGGTGACTATGGCTACACCTTC
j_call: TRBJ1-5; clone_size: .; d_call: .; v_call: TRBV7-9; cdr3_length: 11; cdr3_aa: CASGPDQPQHF; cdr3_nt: TGTGCCAGCGGACCCGATCAGCCCCAGCATTTT
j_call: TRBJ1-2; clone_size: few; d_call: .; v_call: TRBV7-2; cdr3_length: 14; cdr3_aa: CASSLVRDPGGYTF; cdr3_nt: TGTGCCAGCAGCTTAGTACGGGATCCAGGGGGCTACACCTTC
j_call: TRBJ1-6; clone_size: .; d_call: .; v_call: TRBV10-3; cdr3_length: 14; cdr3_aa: CAISEPEYNSPLHF; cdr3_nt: TGTGCCATCAGTGAACCAGAGTATAATTCACCCCTCCACTTT
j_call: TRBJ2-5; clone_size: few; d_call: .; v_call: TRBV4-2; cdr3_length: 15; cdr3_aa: CASSQASVAVARQYF; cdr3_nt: TGTGCCAGCAGCCAAGCATCGGTAGCGGTAGCGAGGCAGTACTTC
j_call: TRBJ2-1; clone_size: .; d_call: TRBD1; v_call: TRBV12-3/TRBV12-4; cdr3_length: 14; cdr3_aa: CASSLTGLDNEQFF; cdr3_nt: TGTGCCAGCAGTCTGACAGGGTTGGACAATGAGCAGTTCTTC
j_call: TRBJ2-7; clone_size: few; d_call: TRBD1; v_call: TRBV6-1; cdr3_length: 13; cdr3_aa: CASSVLTGGEQYF; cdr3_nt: TGTGCCAGCAGTGTGCTCACAGGGGGCGAGCAGTACTTC
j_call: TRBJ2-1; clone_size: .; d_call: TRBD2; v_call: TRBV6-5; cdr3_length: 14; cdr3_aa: CAATPAGTNNEQFF; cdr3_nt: TGTGCTGCAACCCCAGCCGGGACTAACAATGAGCAGTTCTTC
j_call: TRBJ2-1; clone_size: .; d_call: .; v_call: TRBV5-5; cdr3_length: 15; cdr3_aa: CASSFGQAVYNEQFF; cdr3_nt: TGTGCCAGCAGCTTTGGGCAGGCCGTATACAATGAGCAGTTCTTC
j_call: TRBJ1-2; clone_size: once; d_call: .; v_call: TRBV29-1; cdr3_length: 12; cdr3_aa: CSVENGGFGYTF; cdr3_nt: TGCAGCGTTGAAAACGGGGGTTTTGGCTACACCTTC
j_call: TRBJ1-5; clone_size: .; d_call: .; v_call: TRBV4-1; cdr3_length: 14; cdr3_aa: CASSQDRLTVPQHF; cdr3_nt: TGCGCCAGCAGCCAAGACAGGTTAACGGTGCCCCAGCATTTT
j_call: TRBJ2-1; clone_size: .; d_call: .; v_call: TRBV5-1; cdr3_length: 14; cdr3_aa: CASSLGGVPHEQFF; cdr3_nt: TGCGCCAGCAGCTTGGGCGGGGTTCCCCACGAGCAGTTCTTC
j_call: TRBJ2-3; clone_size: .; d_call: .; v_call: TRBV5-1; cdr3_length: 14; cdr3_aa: CASSPPGDPDTQYF; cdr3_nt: TGCGCCAGCAGCCCCCCTGGGGATCCCGATACGCAGTATTTT
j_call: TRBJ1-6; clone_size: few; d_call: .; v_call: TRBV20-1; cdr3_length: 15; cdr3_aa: CSASLAGHDNSPLHF; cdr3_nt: TGCAGTGCCTCTCTCGCGGGACACGATAATTCACCCCTCCACTTT
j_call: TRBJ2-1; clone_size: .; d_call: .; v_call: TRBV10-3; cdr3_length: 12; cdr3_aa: CATEGGADEQFF; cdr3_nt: TGTGCCACCGAGGGGGGTGCGGATGAGCAGTTCTTC
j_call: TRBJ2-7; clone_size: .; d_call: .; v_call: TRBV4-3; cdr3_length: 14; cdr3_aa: CASSQLGNVDEQYF; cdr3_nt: TGCGCCAGCAGCCAACTCGGGAATGTCGATGAGCAGTACTTC
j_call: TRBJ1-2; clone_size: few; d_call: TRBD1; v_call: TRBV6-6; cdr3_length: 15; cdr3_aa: CASEDRGRGGYGYTF; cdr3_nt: TGTGCCAGCGAGGACAGGGGGCGCGGAGGCTATGGCTACACCTTC
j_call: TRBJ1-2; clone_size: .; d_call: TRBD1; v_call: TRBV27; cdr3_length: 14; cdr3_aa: CASRPGGWVDGYTF; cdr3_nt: TGTGCCAGCAGGCCAGGGGGCTGGGTCGATGGCTACACCTTC
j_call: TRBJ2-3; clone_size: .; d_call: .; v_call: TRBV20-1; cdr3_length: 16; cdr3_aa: CSARKGQGRGTDTQYF; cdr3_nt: TGCAGTGCTAGAAAAGGGCAGGGACGGGGCACAGATACGCAGTATTTT
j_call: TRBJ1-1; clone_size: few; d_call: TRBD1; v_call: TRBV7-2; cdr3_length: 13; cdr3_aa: CASSTGAIAEAFF; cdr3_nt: TGTGCCAGCAGCACAGGGGCTATTGCTGAAGCTTTCTTT
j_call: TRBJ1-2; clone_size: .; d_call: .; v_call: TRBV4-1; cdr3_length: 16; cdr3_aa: CASSLPGRRGHYGYTF; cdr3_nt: TGCGCCAGCAGCCTCCCCGGCAGGCGTGGACACTATGGCTACACCTTC
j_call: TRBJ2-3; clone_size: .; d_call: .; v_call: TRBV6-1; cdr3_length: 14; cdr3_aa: CASSEGRLTDTQYF; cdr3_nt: TGTGCCAGCAGTGAGGGCAGGCTCACAGATACGCAGTATTTT